This T cell receptor beta chain was captured in a study of blood T cell repertoires in COVID-19. Original processing notes: Amplified reference gene primers provided the basis for estimating nucleated cell counts. Some clones are missing from TCRdb's copy, which holds only in-frame ones; the method was immunoSEQ multiplex PCR. Clone size and V and J calls were adopted from that table, with D and trimming inferred from the DNA. The data contain about 490,000 clones, approximately 85% of them singletons. The TCR was taken from a human donor in a cohort sampled during active COVID-19. The material sequenced was peripheral blood.

The CDR3 sequence is CASSPQGLAGYYEQYF. The CDR3 DNA reads TGTGCCAGCAGCCCCCAAGGACTAGCGGGTTACTACGAGCAGTACTTC. The V call is TRBV9, the J call TRBJ2-7, with 11 nucleotides matching TRBD2. Germline CDR1 and CDR2: SGDLS and YYNGEE. V dropped 4 bases and J dropped 3; count of bases not matched to a gene: 9. This CDR3 comprises 16 residues.